Below, 12 T cell receptor beta chains from the same sample are listed, as sequenced in a study of T cell responses to AZD1222 COVID-19 vaccine. TCRdb's copy holds only in-frame clones and misses some; the assay was immunoSEQ multiplex PCR. The table lists 70,000 or so clones, around 86% of them singletons. The sequences come from peripheral blood, collected on day 0 of AZD1222 vaccination. These receptor sequences come from an adult in good health.

This chain uses TRBV11-1 with TRBJ2-7; unclear D gene. The CDR3 spans 13 residues. Looked up from germline, CDR1 is SGHAT and CDR2 is FQDESV (reference sequence). Trimming removed 0 bases at V and 2 bases at J, with 5 bases between. The CDR3 DNA sequence: TGTGCCAGCAGCTTAGCCTTTACCTACGAGCAGTACTTC. This codes for CASSLAFTYEQYF. Complete variable domain (other parts from reference TRBV11-1 and TRBJ2-7): EAEVAQSPRYKITEKSQAVAFWCDPISGHATLYWYRQILGQGPELLVQFQDESVVDDSQLPKDRFSAERLKGVDSTLKIQPAELGDSAMYLCASSLAFTYEQYFGPGTRLTVT.

This chain joins TRBV4-2 and TRBJ1-4; TRBD1 matches 10 bases. Germline values: CDR1 LGHNA, CDR2 YNFKEQ. This CDR3 has 16 residues. J was trimmed by 7 bases and V by 1 base; bases with no gene match: 6. The CDR3 sequence is CASSQGGTGEGEKLFF. The CDR3 nucleotides are TGTGCCAGCAGCCAAGGCGGGACAGGGGAGGGTGAAAAACTGTTTTTT.

The CDR3 coding sequence is TGTGCCAGCAGCCTACACAGGGAAAACTATGGCTACACCTTC. This gives the protein CASSLHRENYGYTF. This chain connects TRBV7-2 to TRBJ1-2; TRBD1 might be the D (6 bases). The CDR3 sequence is 14 residues long. CDR1 is SGHTA, CDR2 FQGNSA, per germline. Trimming took off 5 bases at V and 2 bases at J, with 12 bases between the two ends.

The chain links TRBV18 to TRBJ1-1; no clear D. The CDR3 covers 12 residues. CDR1 is KGHSH, CDR2 LQKENI, per germline. V gave up 3 bases and J gave up 2 bases, with 4 bases separating them. CDR3 DNA: TGTGCCAGCTCACCTTACAACACTGAAGCTTTCTTT. This codes for CASSPYNTEAFF.

This clone was counted a few times. The CDR3 sequence: CASSLGQGEPQHF. In DNA form, the CDR3 reads TGCGCCAGCAGCTTGGGACAGGGGGAGCCCCAGCATTTT. The rearrangement links TRBV5-1 to TRBJ1-5; 9 positions match TRBD1. V trimming: 0 bases; J trimming: 8 bases; junction bases outside the gene matches: 0. The CDR3 runs to 13 residues. Germline lookup yields CDR1 SGHRS and CDR2 YFSETQ.

The chain links TRBV30 to TRBJ2-2; D is tentatively TRBD1 or TRBD2 (5 bases each). Germline-derived CDR1 and CDR2 are GTSNPN and SVGIG (reference sequence). Trimming removed 5 bases from V and 4 bases from J, with 14 bases in between. The CDR3 contains 14 residues. Written as DNA, the CDR3 is TGTGCCTGGGGGGGTCTGTGGGGCACCGGGGAGCTGTTTTTT. Translating gives CAWGGLWGTGELFF.

V is TRBV6-2 or TRBV6-3 and J is TRBJ2-7; no clear D. CDR3 size: 12 residues. The germline V gene encodes CDR1 MNHEY and CDR2 SVGEGT. Trimming shortened V by 0 bases and J by 6 bases, and 6 bases separated the two germline ends. This CDR3 reads CASSYSMGEQYF. Written as DNA, the CDR3 is TGTGCCAGCAGTTACTCGATGGGCGAGCAGTACTTC.

This clone was seen more than once but under ten times. The chain uses TRBV5-1 and TRBJ2-1; TRBD2 matches at 11 bases. With 8 bases clipped from V and 9 bases from J, the junction kept 10 bases outside the gene matches. This CDR3 has 14 residues. CDR1 is SGHRS, CDR2 YFSETQ, per germline. For the CDR3, the DNA is TGCGCCAGTACCACTAGCGGGGGTTATAGTGAGCAGTTCTTC. It codes for CASTTSGGYSEQFF.

The gene calls are TRBV30 and TRBJ1-4; 7 bases map to TRBD1. The ends lost 2 bases at V and 12 bases at J; junction bases unmatched: 12. The CDR3 totals 14 residues. Germline V gives CDR1 GTSNPN, CDR2 SVGIG (reference sequence). In nucleotides, the CDR3 is TGTGCCTGGAGTCACCTAGGGGGCGCGGGTGAACTGTTTTTT. Its translation: CAWSHLGGAGELFF. The full variable domain, in which reference TRBV30 and TRBJ1-4 provide the parts outside the CDR3, is SQTIHQWPATLVQPVGSPLSLECTVEGTSNPNLYWYRQAAGRGLQLLFYSVGIGQISSEVPQNLSASRPQDRQFILSSKKLLLSDSGFYLCAWSHLGGAGELFFGSGTQLSVL.

In DNA form, the CDR3 reads TGTGCCAGTAGTACTCTACAGGCCAACACTGAAGCTTTCTTT. This codes for CASSTLQANTEAFF. The rearrangement links TRBV19 to TRBJ1-1, with a possible D match to TRBD1 (5 bases). Germline-derived CDR1 and CDR2 are LNHDA and SQIVND (reference sequence). This CDR3 is built from 14 residues. V was pared by 4 bases and J by 2 bases, with 11 bases between.

This clone is labeled medium-sized (0.01 to 0.1%). V usage is TRBV29-1 and J usage is TRBJ1-1; D possibly corresponds to TRBD1 (6 bases). Between the trimmed V and J ends, which lost 6 bases and 5 bases, there was a span of 19 bases. CDR3 length: 14 residues. The V gene's germline CDR1 is SQVTM and CDR2 ANQGSEA. CDR3 DNA sequence: TGCAGCGTCGCAGGGGCAAAGAAGGATACTGAAGCTTTCTTT. This encodes CSVAGAKKDTEAFF. Looking up the rest from reference TRBV29-1 and TRBJ1-1 gives the full variable domain: SAVISQKPSRDICQRGTSLTIQCQVDSQVTMMFWYRQQPGQSLTLIATANQGSEATYESGFVIDKFPISRPNLTFSTLTVSNMSPEDSSIYLCSVAGAKKDTEAFFGQGTRLTVV.

CDR3 sequence (DNA): TGTGCCAGCAGCTTAGGGGGCTCTGGAAACACCATATATTTT. It codes for CASSLGGSGNTIYF. The chain recombines TRBV7-9 with TRBJ1-3, with D uncertain. This CDR3 contains 14 residues. Trimming took off 1 base at V and 0 bases at J, with 4 bases between the two ends. Looked up from germline, CDR1 is SEHNR and CDR2 is FQNEAQ (reference sequence).